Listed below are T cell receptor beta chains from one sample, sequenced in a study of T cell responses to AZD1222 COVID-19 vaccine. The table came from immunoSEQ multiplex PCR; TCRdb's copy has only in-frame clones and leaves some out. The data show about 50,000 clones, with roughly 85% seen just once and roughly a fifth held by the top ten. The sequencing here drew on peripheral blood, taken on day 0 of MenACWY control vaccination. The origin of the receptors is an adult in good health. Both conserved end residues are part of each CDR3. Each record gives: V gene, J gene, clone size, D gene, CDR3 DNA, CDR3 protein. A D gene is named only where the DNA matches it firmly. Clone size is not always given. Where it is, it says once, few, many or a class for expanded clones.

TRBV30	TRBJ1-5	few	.	TGTGCCTGGTCGGGACATAGGGGCAATCAGCCCCAGCATTTT	CAWSGHRGNQPQHF
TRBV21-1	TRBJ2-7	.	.	TGTGCCAGCAGCAAAGGACCCGGGGAGTCCTACGAGCAGTACTTC	CASSKGPGESYEQYF
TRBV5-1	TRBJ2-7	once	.	TGCGCCAGCAGCTTGGCAGAGACTTCCTACGAGCAGTACTTC	CASSLAETSYEQYF
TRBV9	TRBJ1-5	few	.	TGTGCCAGCAGCGGCCTCAGGGGTAAGAGCAATCAGCCCCAGCATTTT	CASSGLRGKSNQPQHF
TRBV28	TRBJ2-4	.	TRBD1	TGTGCCAGCAGTTCCGCCGGGACAGGGGGTAACATTCAGTACTTC	CASSSAGTGGNIQYF
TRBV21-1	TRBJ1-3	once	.	TGTGCCAGCAGCAACGCCCGATCAAGGGGCCCTGGGAGTGGAAACACCATATATTTT	CASSNARSRGPGSGNTIYF
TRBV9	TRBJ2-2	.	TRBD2	TGTGCCAGCAGCGTAGGAGGAGCGGGAGTCGCCGGGGAGCTGTTTTTT	CASSVGGAGVAGELFF
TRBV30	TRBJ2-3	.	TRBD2	TGTGCCTTCGGAGCGGGACCAGATACGCAGTATTTT	CAFGAGPDTQYF
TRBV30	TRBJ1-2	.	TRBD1	TGTGCCTGGACCAGGGGACAGGGGGGACTTGGCTACACCTTC	CAWTRGQGGLGYTF
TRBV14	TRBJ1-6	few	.	TGTGCCAGCAGCGCCAGGCTCAATTCACCCCTCCACTTT	CASSARLNSPLHF